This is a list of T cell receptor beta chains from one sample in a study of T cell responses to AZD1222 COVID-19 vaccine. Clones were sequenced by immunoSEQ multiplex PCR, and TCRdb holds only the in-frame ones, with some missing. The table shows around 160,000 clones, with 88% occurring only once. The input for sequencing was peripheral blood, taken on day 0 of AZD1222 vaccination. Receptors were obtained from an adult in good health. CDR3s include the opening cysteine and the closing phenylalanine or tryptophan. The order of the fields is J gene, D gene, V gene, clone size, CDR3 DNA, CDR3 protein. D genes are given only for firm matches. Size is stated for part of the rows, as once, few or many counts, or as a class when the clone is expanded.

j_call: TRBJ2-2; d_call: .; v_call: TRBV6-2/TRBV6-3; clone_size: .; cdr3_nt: TGTGCCAGCAGCCCGATAGCAGGGAACACCGGGGAGCTGTTTTTT; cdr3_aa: CASSPIAGNTGELFF
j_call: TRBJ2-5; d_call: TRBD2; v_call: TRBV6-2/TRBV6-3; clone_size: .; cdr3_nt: TGTGCCAGCAGTTACTCGAGCGGGGGGGGCCAAGAGACCCAGTACTTC; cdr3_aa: CASSYSSGGGQETQYF
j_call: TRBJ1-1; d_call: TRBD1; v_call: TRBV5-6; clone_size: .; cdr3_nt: TGTGCCAGCAGCGGTGACAGGGCCTTGAACACTGAAGCTTTCTTT; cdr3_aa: CASSGDRALNTEAFF
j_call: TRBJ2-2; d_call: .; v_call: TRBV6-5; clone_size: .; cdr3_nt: TGTGCCAGCAGTTACTCGAGCCCCGGGGAGCTGTTTTTT; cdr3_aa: CASSYSSPGELFF
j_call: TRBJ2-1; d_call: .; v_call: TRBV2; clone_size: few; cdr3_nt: TGTGCCACCCCGGCCGGCTACAATGAGCAGTTCTTC; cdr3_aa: CATPAGYNEQFF
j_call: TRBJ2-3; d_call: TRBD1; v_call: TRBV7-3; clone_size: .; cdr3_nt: TGTGCCAGCAGCTTAATGCCGCCCTCTTTGGACAGGGGAAGCGCAGATACGCAGTATTTT; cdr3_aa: CASSLMPPSLDRGSADTQYF
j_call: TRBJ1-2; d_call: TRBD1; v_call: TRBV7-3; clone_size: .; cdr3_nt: TGTGCCAGCAGCTTAAGAGGGGGCAGCGATGGCTACACCTTC; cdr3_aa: CASSLRGGSDGYTF
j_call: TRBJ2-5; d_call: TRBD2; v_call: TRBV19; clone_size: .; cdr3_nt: TGTGCCAGTGGCGAGGCTAGCGGGGCCAAAGAGACCCAGTACTTC; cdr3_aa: CASGEASGAKETQYF
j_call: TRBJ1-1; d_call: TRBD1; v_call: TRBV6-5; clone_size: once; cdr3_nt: TGTGCCAGCTCCGGGGACAGGGGGCTTACTGAAGCTTTCTTT; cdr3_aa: CASSGDRGLTEAFF
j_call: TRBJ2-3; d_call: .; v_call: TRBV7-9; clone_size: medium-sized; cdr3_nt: TGTGCCAGCAGCTCCGCAGATACGCAGTATTTT; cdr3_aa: CASSSADTQYF